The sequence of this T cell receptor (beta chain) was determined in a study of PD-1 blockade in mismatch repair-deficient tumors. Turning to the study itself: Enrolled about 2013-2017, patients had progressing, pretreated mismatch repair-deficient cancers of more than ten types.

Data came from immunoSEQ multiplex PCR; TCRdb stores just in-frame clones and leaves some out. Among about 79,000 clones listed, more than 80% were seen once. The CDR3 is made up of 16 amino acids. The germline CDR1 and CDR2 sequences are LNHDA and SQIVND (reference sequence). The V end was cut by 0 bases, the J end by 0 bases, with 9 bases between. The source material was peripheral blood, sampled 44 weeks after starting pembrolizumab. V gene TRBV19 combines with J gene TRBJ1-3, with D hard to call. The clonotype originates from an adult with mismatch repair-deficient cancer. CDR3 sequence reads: CASSIDFRLSGNTIYF. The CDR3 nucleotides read TGTGCCAGTAGTATAGATTTCCGGCTCTCTGGAAACACCATATATTTT.